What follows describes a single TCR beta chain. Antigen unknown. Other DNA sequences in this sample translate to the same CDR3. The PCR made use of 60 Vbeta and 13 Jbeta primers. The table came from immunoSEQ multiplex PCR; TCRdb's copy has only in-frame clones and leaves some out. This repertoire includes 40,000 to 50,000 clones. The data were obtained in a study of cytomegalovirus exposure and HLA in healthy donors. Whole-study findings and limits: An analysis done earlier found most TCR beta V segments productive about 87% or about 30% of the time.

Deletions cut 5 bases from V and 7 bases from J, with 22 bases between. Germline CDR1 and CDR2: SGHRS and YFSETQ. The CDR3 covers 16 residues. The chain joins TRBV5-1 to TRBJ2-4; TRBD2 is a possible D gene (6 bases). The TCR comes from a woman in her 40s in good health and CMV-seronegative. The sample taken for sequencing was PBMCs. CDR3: CASSLGGIGHRNIQYF. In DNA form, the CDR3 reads TGCGCCAGCAGTCTGGGGGGAATAGGGCACAGGAACATTCAGTACTTC.